The source of this TCR beta chain is a study of identifying expanded T cells in peripheral blood. Study-wide findings and caveats: Variance in clone template counts between roughly two-week samples significantly increased with total template count across all healthy donors.

Here immunoSEQ multiplex PCR was the method, and the copy in TCRdb shows in-frame clones only, minus some. The table lists approximately 130,000 clones, roughly 80% of them singletons. CDR1 and CDR2 (germline): LGHNA, YSLEER. This CDR3 is 13 amino acids long. With 1 base removed from V and 4 bases from J, the gap between germline ends came to 7 bases. Of note for this clone: The antigen is undetermined.

This sequence originates from a person aged 18 to 75 in good health. Sequences were obtained from blood. The V and J genes are TRBV4-3 and TRBJ1-2, with unresolved D. The CDR3 DNA follows: TGCGCCAGCAGCCAAGGGACGGGCTATGGCTACACCTTC. This encodes CASSQGTGYGYTF.